This paragraph covers one T cell receptor (beta chain) sequence. This clonotype was picked up many times. Its specific antigen is unknown. Nothing much larger sits one base from this clone, and base qualities are not available. CDR1 and CDR2 are read off the germline V gene (reference sequence) as DFQATT and SNEGSKA. The germline V end is reduced by 5 bases and the J end by 4 bases; junction bases left unmatched: 7. From the cysteine up to the phenylalanine, the CDR3 has a length of 13 residues. Only CDR3 DNA remains: 39 bases, in frame from the first base. This sample stems from a study of T cells after yellow fever vaccination (dated by TCRdb to between 2017 and 2020). With regard to the full study: The SMART-Seq v4 Ultra Low Input RNA kit was used to prepare libraries from fractions with low cell numbers. To follow T-cell clones before and after primary and booster YFV17D yellow fever vaccination, bulk TCR alpha and beta repertoires were sequenced over time. Two healthy male donors, one aged 18 to 29 and one aged 30 to 39 years, made up the cohort. Blood was collected at multiple timepoints before and after primary and secondary immunization, and bulk PBMC replicates and cell subsets were isolated. Summary of the overall study and its limitations: Computational filtering was required because FACS-sorted repertoires could contain abundant contaminating clonotypes from the bulk population. A small share of clonotypes occurred in both CD4 and CD8 compartments, likely arising from convergent recombination. After the booster, most clones that had expanded after primary vaccination were detected again (over 95% of CD4 and roughly nine tenths of CD8), suggesting broad maintenance of memory. Only a couple of donors were included in the study, so the extent to which the findings can be generalized is limited. Compared with the primary T-cell response, the secondary T-cell response was faster but weaker, reaching its peak on day 5 rather than on day 15.

The sample's treatment or condition label is to be understood as: live attenuated yellow fever vaccine strain. A standard Ficoll-Paque protocol was used to isolate PBMCs from peripheral blood. CD4 and CD8 T-cell fractions were isolated with Dynabeads CD4 and CD8 positive selection kits. RNA was extracted with TriZol from bulk PBMCs, CD4 and CD8 fractions, and dextramer-positive and dextramer-negative fractions. Instrument on record: Illumina NovaSeq 6000. TCR cDNA was synthesized by 5'RACE template switching, through which a universal primer site and unique molecular identifiers were introduced. Priming of cDNA synthesis was performed from both the TCR alpha and TCR beta constant segments. Libraries were amplified in two PCR steps, with sample barcodes and sequencing adapters added in the second step. Sequencing of libraries was performed on Illumina HiSeq 2500 (2x100 bp) or NovaSeq (2x150 bp). In the authors' own workflow: MIGEC was used to demultiplex reads and collapse the reads into UMI consensus sequences, and MiXCR was used for V(D)J alignment. Clonotypes responding to the vaccine were identified with edgeR on replicate PBMC samples, with the criteria of FDR below 0.01 and a log2 fold change above 5 up to day 15. CD4 or CD8 identity was assigned to each bulk clonotype according to whether the clonotype was present at higher abundance in the sequenced CD4 repertoire or the sequenced CD8 repertoire. The public sequencing data were trimmed at Q25 with fastp and processed into clonotypes with MiXCR by TCRdb, which kept only in-frame beta chains. For every CDR3 protein sequence, its rows merge into one entry that carries the most common genes and DNA. TCRdb, rather than the study authors, made the V and J calls. Across this sample there are 100,000 to 150,000 distinct CDR3 sequences, with over 8% seen only once. 40% of the sample is held by the ten biggest clonotypes.

Sequenced material: CD8+ T cells sorted from PBMCs, taken on the day of the yellow fever booster vaccination. This TCR was recovered from a man aged 18 to 30 who received the YFV17D yellow fever vaccine. The sequence links TRBV20-1 to TRBJ1-2, and 7 junction bases match TRBD1. The CDR3 amino acid sequence is: CSAPDRDLYGYTF. The nucleotide sequence reads TGCAGTGCTCCCGACAGGGACCTCTATGGCTACACCTTC.